This T cell receptor (beta chain) was found in a study of T cells in Graves' hyperthyroidism and ophthalmopathy. CDR1 and CDR2 (germline): KGHSH, LQKENI. The CDR3 has 15 amino acids. The germline V and J ends were trimmed by 6 bases and 7 bases, with 18 bases remaining between them. Diagnosing involved the use of clinical symptoms, serum thyroxine and TRAb, thyroid ultrasound and orbital computed tomography. Amplification of TCR beta CDR3 regions was performed using RNA transcripts as template. HTBI primers drove first-round RT-PCR of the TCR CDR3. Each CDR3 protein is one row after TCRdb ran MiXCR on the multiplex PCR reads. The sample lists 700,000 or so distinct CDR3 sequences; about 14% were seen once. Findings and caveats of the study: Among thyroid clonotypes expanded above 0.001, most also appeared in blood. Before onset, by a median of approximately 6.2 months, the model predicted ophthalmopathy.

The sample holds many counts of this clonotype. What it recognizes is unknown. This TCR came from a woman in her fifties or sixties with Graves' ophthalmopathy. The specimen sequenced was blood. This rearrangement joins TRBV18 to TRBJ2-2; D is perhaps TRBD1 (5 bases). CDR3 in amino acids: CASSRDDQGIGELFF. CDR3 nucleotides: TGTGCCAGCTCTCGCGACGACCAGGGCATCGGGGAGCTGTTTTTT.